The T cell receptor beta chain under discussion was sequenced for a study of T cell responses to AZD1222 COVID-19 vaccine. Study summary: Second doses were pooled across both intervals (about 4 or about 12 weeks). Study results and limitations: AZD1222 recipients seropositive at baseline numbered only six or seven. In a largely white British group with more females than males, clonal diversity was possibly underestimated.

V dropped 8 bases and J dropped 3 bases, with 16 bases sitting between them. This CDR3 has 15 residues. The V gene's germline CDR1 is MNHEY and CDR2 SVGAGI. A word on this clone: Its target is not known.

Profiling relied on immunoSEQ multiplex PCR, and the TCRdb table lists in-frame clones only, not all of them. The sample records about 140,000 clones, 92% being singletons. The source material was peripheral blood, sampled on day 0 of AZD1222 vaccination. The chain employs TRBV6-5 and TRBJ1-4; maybe TRBD1 (5 bases). The sequence was collected from an adult in good health. The CDR3 spells CASRPRQGANEKLFF. The CDR3 DNA reads TGTGCCAGCCGCCCCCGTCAAGGGGCTAATGAAAAACTGTTTTTT.